This T cell receptor beta chain appears in the sequencing data of a study of blood T cell repertoires in COVID-19 (dated by TCRdb to 2020 to 2022). Background on the whole study: The collaborator samples originated in the United States, Italy and Spain and spanned the acute and convalescent phases of COVID-19. The material from the prospective study consisted of cDNA or gDNA derived from T cells, B-cell-depleted T cells, or PBMCs. The dataset comprised deeply sampled blood TCRbeta repertoires from subjects exposed to, actively infected with, or recovered from COVID-19. The repertoires were released in a freely available public database meant as a resource for research on the immune response to SARS-CoV-2. Samples came from the ongoing ImmuneRACE study (first 160 participants) plus 1,254 subjects from 6 global collaborators. The sample metadata nearly always contained a de-identified subject ID, COVID-19 status, age in years and sex. Where HLA class I and class II types were available, the types were taken from metadata supplied by the sample provider, not from assay-based typing.

The collaborating institutions used their own protocols to collect whole blood in K2EDTA tubes. For TCRbeta analysis, collaborator samples were shipped as frozen whole blood, as isolated PBMCs, or as DNA extracted from either sample type. Findings and caveats that apply to the study as a whole: The quantity of clinical and demographic metadata differed by source and by participant and was supplied without curation.

TCRbeta CDR3 regions were amplified from genomic DNA by means of the immunoSEQ Assay, a bias-controlled multiplex PCR. As for the original processing: The number of nucleated cells in each sample was estimated from the amplification of reference gene primers within the assay. To quantify the absolute abundance of each unique TCRbeta CDR3 rearrangement, sequence reads were collapsed and filtered. For each sample, productive Simpson clonality was calculated by taking the square root of Simpson's diversity index across productive rearrangements. TCRdb stores this immuneACCESS table with in-frame sequences only. Part of the clones is absent; in the studies checked, under half of the shortfall reflects unresolved V genes, and no reason is known for the rest. V and J calls and clone size are copied from that table; D and trimming were computed from the DNA. The sample records hundreds of thousands of clones, about 83% of which are singletons. Roughly 2.7% of the sample comes from the top ten.

In regard to this clone: It lacks a known antigen. Per-base qualities were not stored, and no clone one base away is much larger.

The CDR3 contains 13 residues, cysteine and phenylalanine counted. Just the 39-base CDR3 DNA is kept, in frame starting at base 1. CDR1 and CDR2 were assigned from the germline V gene as LGHNA and YSLEER. Trimming takes 3 bases from V and 2 bases from J, and the germline ends sit 8 bases apart. The receptor's source is a woman aged 35 to 49 with active or convalescent COVID-19. Recombination connected TRBV4-3 to TRBJ2-7; no D gene is confidently identified. The sample consisted of peripheral blood. The CDR3 has the sequence CASSQPRAYEQYF. Here is the DNA: TGCGCCAGCAGCCAGCCCCGGGCCTACGAGCAGTACTTC.